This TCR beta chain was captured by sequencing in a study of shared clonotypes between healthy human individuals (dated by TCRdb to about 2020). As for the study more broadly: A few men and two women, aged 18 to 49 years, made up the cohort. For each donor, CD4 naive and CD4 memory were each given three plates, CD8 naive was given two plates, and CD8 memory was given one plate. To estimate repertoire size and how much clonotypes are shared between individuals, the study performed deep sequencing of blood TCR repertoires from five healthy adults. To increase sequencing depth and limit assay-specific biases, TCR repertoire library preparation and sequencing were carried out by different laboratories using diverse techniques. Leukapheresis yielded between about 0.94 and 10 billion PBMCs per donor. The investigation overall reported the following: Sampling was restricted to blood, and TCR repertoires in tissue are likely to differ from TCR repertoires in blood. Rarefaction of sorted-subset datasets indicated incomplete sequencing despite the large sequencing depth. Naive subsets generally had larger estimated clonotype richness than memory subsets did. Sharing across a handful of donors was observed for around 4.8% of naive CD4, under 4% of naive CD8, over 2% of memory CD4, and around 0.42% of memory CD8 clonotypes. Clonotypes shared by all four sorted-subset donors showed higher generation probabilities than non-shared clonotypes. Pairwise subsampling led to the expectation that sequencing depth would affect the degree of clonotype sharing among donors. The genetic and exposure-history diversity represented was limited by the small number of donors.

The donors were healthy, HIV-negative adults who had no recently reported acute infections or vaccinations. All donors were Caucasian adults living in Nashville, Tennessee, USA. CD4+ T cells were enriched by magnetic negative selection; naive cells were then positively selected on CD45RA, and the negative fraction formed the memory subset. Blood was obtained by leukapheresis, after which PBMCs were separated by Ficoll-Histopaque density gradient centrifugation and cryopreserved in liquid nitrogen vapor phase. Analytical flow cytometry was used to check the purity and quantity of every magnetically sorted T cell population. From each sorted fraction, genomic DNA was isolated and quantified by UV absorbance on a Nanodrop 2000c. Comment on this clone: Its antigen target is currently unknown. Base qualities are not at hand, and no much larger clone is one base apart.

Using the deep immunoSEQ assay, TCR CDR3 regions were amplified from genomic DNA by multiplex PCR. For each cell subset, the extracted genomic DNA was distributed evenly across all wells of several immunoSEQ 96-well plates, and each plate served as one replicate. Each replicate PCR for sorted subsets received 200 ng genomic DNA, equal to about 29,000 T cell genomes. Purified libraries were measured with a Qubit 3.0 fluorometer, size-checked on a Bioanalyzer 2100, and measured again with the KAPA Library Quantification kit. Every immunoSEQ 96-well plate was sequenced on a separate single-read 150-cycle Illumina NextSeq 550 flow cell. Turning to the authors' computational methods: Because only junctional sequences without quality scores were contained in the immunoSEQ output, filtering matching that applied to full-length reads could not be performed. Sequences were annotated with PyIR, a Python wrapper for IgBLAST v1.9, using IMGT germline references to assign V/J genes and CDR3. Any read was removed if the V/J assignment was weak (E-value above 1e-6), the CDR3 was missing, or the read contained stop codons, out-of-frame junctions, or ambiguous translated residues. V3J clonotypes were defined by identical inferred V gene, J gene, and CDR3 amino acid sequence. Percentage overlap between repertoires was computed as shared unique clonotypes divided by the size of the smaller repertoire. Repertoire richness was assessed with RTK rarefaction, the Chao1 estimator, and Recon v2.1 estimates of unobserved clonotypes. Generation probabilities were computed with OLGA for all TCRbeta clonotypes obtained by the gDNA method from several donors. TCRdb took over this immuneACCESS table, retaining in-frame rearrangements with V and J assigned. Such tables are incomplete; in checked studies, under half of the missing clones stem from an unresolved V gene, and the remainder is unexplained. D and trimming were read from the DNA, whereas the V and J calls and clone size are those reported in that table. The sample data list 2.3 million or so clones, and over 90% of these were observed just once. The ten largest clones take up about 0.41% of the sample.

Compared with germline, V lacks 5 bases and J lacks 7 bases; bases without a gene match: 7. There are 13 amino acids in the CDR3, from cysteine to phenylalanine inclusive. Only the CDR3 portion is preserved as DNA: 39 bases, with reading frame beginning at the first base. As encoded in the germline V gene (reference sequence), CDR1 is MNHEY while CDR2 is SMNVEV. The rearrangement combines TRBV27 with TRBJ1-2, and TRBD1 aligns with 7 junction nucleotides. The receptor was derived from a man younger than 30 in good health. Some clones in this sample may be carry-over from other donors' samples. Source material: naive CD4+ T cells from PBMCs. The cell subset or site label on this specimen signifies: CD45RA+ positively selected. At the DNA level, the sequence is TGTGCCAGCAGTCTACAGGGGCTCGGTGGCTACACCTTC. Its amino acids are CASSLQGLGGYTF.